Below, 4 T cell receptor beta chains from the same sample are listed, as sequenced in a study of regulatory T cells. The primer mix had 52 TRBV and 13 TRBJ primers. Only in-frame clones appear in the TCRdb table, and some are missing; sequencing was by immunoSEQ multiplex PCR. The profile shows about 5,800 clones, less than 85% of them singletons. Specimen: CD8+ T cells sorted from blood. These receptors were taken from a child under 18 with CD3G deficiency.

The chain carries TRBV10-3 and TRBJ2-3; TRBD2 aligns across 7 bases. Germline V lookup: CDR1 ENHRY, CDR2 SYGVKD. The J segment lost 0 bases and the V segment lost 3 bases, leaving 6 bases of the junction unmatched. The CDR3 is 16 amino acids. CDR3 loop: CAISDGGSGSTDTQYF. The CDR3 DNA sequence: TGTGCCATCAGTGATGGTGGTAGCGGGAGCACAGATACGCAGTATTTT.

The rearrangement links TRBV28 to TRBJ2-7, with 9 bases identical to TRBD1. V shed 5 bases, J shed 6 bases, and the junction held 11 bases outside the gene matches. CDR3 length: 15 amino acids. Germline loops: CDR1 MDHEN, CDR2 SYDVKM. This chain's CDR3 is CASSADRGVNFEQYF. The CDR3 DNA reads TGTGCCAGCAGTGCGGACAGGGGAGTCAACTTCGAGCAGTACTTC.

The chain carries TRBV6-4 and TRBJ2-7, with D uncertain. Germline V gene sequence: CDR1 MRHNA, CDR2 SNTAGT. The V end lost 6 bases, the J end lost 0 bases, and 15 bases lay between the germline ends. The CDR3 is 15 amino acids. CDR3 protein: CASSEGRYNSYEQYF. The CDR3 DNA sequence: TGTGCCAGCAGCGAAGGACGGTACAACTCCTACGAGCAGTACTTC.

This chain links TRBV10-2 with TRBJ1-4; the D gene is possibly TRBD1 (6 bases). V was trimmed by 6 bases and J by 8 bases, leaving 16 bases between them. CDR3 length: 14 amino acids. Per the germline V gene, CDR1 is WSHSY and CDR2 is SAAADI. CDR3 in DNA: TGCGCCAGCAGCCCAGGGACAAGGGGAGAAAAACTGTTTTTT. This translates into CASSPGTRGEKLFF.